Presented here are 16 T cell receptor beta chains from one specimen sequenced in a study of cytomegalovirus exposure and HLA in healthy donors. Primers for the PCR totalled 60 Vbeta and 13 Jbeta. The protocol was immunoSEQ multiplex PCR, while the TCRdb copy is restricted to in-frame clones and leaves out a portion. The repertoire includes some 110,000 clones, approximately 70% of them detected once, and roughly 10% sits in the top ten. Material: PBMCs. The receptors shown here come from a man aged 30 to 39 in good health and CMV-seropositive.

The V call is TRBV27, the J call TRBJ2-5; D gene unclear. The V gene's germline CDR1 is MNHEY and CDR2 SMNVEV (reference sequence). The V and J ends lost 3 bases and 2 bases respectively, with 7 bases between them. There are 13 residues in the CDR3. The CDR3 coding sequence is TGTGCCAGCAGTTTCTCGAGGCAAGAGACCCAGTACTTC. Translating gives CASSFSRQETQYF.

This chain joins TRBV21-1 and TRBJ2-2; the table's D gene call, TRBD1, was not cross checked with the DNA. TRBV21-1 is reported as a pseudogene. The CDR3 contains 16 residues. In nucleotides, the CDR3 is TGTGCCAGCAGCAAAGCTACAGGGTGGAACACCGGGGAGCTGTTTTTT. Translating gives CASSKATGWNTGELFF.

V usage is TRBV11-2 and J usage is TRBJ1-2; 8 bases line up with TRBD1. V lost 4 bases to trimming and J lost 2 bases; unmatched junction nucleotides: 9. The CDR3 spans 16 residues. Germline V gives CDR1 SGHAT, CDR2 FQNNGV. CDR3 loop: CASSYPGQELNYGYTF. The CDR3 DNA follows: TGTGCCAGCAGCTACCCGGGACAGGAGTTAAACTATGGCTACACCTTC.

This clone came up a few times. The chain combines TRBV27 with TRBJ1-4; D is undetermined. This CDR3 has 12 amino acids. The V gene lost 2 bases and the J gene lost 10 bases, with 8 bases spanning the gap. Per germline, CDR1 MNHEY and CDR2 SMNVEV (reference sequence). The DNA for the CDR3 is TGTGCCAGCAGTTTACGGGGTAGAAAACTGTTTTTT. It is translated as CASSLRGRKLFF. Filled out from reference TRBV27 and TRBJ1-4, the complete variable domain reads EAQVTQNPRYLITVTGKKLTVTCSQNMNHEYMSWYRQDPGLGLRQIYYSMNVEVTDKGDVPEGYKVSRKEKRNFPLILESPSPNQTSLYFCASSLRGRKLFFGSGTQLSVL.

The V gene is TRBV29-1, the J gene TRBJ1-1; tentatively, D is TRBD1 (5 bases). The germline gives CDR1 SQVTM, CDR2 ANQGSEA. The ends were cut back, 7 bases at V and 3 bases at J, with 12 bases in the middle. The CDR3 runs to 12 residues. CDR3 sequence reads: CSGRGSYTEAFF. The CDR3 DNA is TGCAGCGGTCGGGGGTCTTACACTGAAGCTTTCTTT.

This clone has only one observation. The chain combines TRBV7-3 with TRBJ2-2; a possible D gene is TRBD1 (6 bases). CDR1 and CDR2 (germline): SGHTA, FQGTGA. There are 16 residues in the CDR3. Trimming removed 4 bases at V and 5 bases at J, with 17 bases between. The CDR3 sequence is CASSSDRWMGTGELFF. The CDR3 DNA reads TGTGCCAGCAGCTCTGACAGGTGGATGGGGACCGGGGAGCTGTTTTTT.

V and J are TRBV11-2 and TRBJ2-1; a weak D match, TRBD2 (6 bases). The germline V and J ends were trimmed by 2 bases and 2 bases, with 16 bases remaining between them. CDR1 and CDR2 from the germline V gene are SGHAT and FQNNGV. The CDR3 is made up of 17 amino acids. CDR3 in amino acids: CASSLRFGRGPYNEQFF. For the CDR3, the DNA is TGTGCCAGCAGCTTAAGATTCGGGCGGGGCCCCTACAATGAGCAGTTCTTC.

The chain links TRBV5-1 to TRBJ2-2, with TRBD1 matching 8 bases. This CDR3 spans 16 amino acids. Germline V gene sequence: CDR1 SGHRS, CDR2 YFSETQ. Unmatched junction bases numbered 9, after V lost 3 bases and J lost 5 bases. The CDR3 loop reads CASSSPRDRSTGELFF. Written as DNA, the CDR3 is TGCGCCAGCAGCTCCCCCCGGGACAGGTCGACCGGGGAGCTGTTTTTT.

This clone was seen more than once but under ten times. V gene TRBV7-9 combines with J gene TRBJ1-2; D not resolved. Germline CDR1 and CDR2: SEHNR and FQNEAQ (reference sequence). The CDR3 sequence is 11 residues long. Trimming took off 10 bases at V and 3 bases at J, with 9 bases between the two ends. CDR3 DNA sequence: TGTGCCACGGGTGAGGACTATGGCTACACCTTC. Translation gives CATGEDYGYTF.

This chain connects TRBV6-6 to TRBJ2-2; D is unresolved. Germline V gene lookup returns CDR1 MNHNY and CDR2 SVGAGI (reference sequence). This CDR3 has 14 residues. The germline V and J ends were trimmed by 3 bases and 6 bases, with 11 bases remaining between them. This CDR3 reads CASSYPLGSGELFF. CDR3 nucleotide sequence: TGTGCCAGCAGTTATCCTCTGGGCTCCGGGGAGCTGTTTTTT.

V is TRBV5-1 and J is TRBJ2-5; 12 bases match TRBD2. Trimming cost V 3 bases and J 5 bases; bases outside gene matches: 5. The CDR3 covers 15 residues. Germline CDR1 reads SGHRS; CDR2 reads YFSETQ. The CDR3 loop is CASSSSGRGSETQYF. CDR3 in DNA: TGCGCCAGCAGCTCTAGCGGGAGGGGAAGTGAGACCCAGTACTTC.

The chain joins TRBV19 to TRBJ2-7; D uncertain. The germline gives CDR1 LNHDA, CDR2 SQIVND (reference sequence). This CDR3 is built from 12 residues. V lost 4 bases, J lost 1 base, and 5 bases lay in between. The CDR3 DNA sequence: TGTGCCAGTAGTAGCGCATCCTACGAGCAGTACTTC. Its translation is CASSSASYEQYF.

The chain links TRBV11-2 to TRBJ1-2; possible D gene TRBD1, 6 bases. The ends were cut back, 0 bases at V and 8 bases at J, with 16 bases in the middle. Germline V lookup: CDR1 SGHAT, CDR2 FQNNGV. This CDR3 spans 15 amino acids. The CDR3 is CASSLDSLTGGGYTF. The CDR3 nucleotides are TGTGCCAGCAGCTTAGATAGTTTGACAGGAGGCGGCTACACCTTC.

This clone is medium-sized within its sample. J is TRBJ2-7 and V is TRBV27; D is unresolved. Per the germline V gene, CDR1 is MNHEY and CDR2 is SMNVEV (reference sequence). This CDR3 region has 10 residues. Trimming took 5 bases from V and 9 from J, leaving 8 bases between them. The CDR3 DNA reads TGTGCCAGCAGTCCCGCTGGGCAGTACGTC. Its protein is CASSPAGQYV.

The J gene is TRBJ2-2, the V gene TRBV9; 10 nucleotides align to TRBD2. J lost 5 bases, V lost 0 bases, and 10 bases had no gene match. This CDR3 has 18 residues. The V gene's germline CDR1 is SGDLS and CDR2 YYNGEE. The CDR3 loop reads CASSVASGGARRTGELFF. CDR3 nucleotide sequence: TGTGCCAGCAGCGTAGCAAGCGGGGGGGCGCGAAGGACCGGGGAGCTGTTTTTT.

This clone was seen a handful of times. The CDR3 DNA sequence: TGTGCCAGCAGCCCGAGGACTAGCGGGACCCACAATGAGCAGTTCTTC. Residues: CASSPRTSGTHNEQFF. The V gene is TRBV7-3, the J gene TRBJ2-1, with 12 bases that match TRBD2. Germline assignment: CDR1 SGHTA and CDR2 FQGTGA. The CDR3 spans 16 residues. Unmatched junction bases numbered 7, after V lost 5 bases and J lost 5 bases.